This T cell receptor (beta chain) was observed in a study of a mutant IDH1 vaccine in newly diagnosed glioma. Data came from immunoSEQ multiplex PCR; TCRdb stores just in-frame clones and leaves some out. The data contain 25,000 to 30,000 clones, roughly four fifths of them singletons. Time point: week 23, last vaccination. Topical imiquimod was applied with each vaccine dose, which held 300 ug of mutant IDH1 20-mer peptide. The CDR3 spans 16 residues. Germline V gene lookup returns CDR1 MGHRA and CDR2 YSYEKL. V lost 3 bases, J lost 9 bases, and 12 bases stayed unmatched. Regarding this clone: Its antigen is unknown.

The V call is TRBV4-1, the J call TRBJ2-1; 9 bases are shared with TRBD1. The clonotype was recovered from a woman under 40 with glioma. The sequencing used PBMCs, collected from a glioma patient whose treatment included an IDH1 peptide vaccine. In DNA form, the CDR3 reads TGCGCCAGCAGCCATAACTTTCCCGGGACAGGGACTGAGCAGTTCTTC. Its protein product is CASSHNFPGTGTEQFF.